A single sample gave rise to the 19 T cell receptor beta chains below, sequenced in a study of T cell changes during pregnancy in multiple sclerosis (dated by TCRdb to between 2018 and 2021). Preparation of the library involved the immunoSEQ multiplex PCR assay. TCRdb mirrors the immuneACCESS table, restricted to in-frame sequences. Some clones are absent from its copies; in checked studies, under half trace to an unresolved V gene, and the reason for the others is unknown. The sample profile shows roughly 46,000 clones; more than 85% of them were found once. The top ten clones comprise 2.2% of the sample. Sequences were derived from peripheral blood, sampled in the third trimester of pregnancy. The receptors shown here come from a female donor with multiple sclerosis, enrolled in a pregnancy study.

V gene TRBV5-1 combines with J gene TRBJ1-3; 7 positions match TRBD1. The CDR3 contains 13 residues. V lost 4 bases and J lost 13; bases outside the gene matches: 11. Germline loops: CDR1 SGHRS, CDR2 YFSETQ. This chain's CDR3 is CASSPTPGTEIYF. CDR3 DNA sequence: TGCGCCAGCAGCCCAACCCCTGGGACAGAGATATATTTT.

The chain links TRBV19 to TRBJ1-3; 7 bases agree with TRBD1. Germline V lookup: CDR1 LNHDA, CDR2 SQIVND (reference sequence). With 5 bases clipped from V and 8 bases from J, the junction kept 15 bases outside the gene matches. The CDR3 is made up of 16 amino acids. The CDR3 nucleotides read TGTGCCAGTAGTTCTGGACAGGCACTACTTTATCACACCATATATTTT. This encodes CASSSGQALLYHTIYF. The whole variable domain, remainder taken from reference TRBV19 and TRBJ1-3, is DGGITQSPKYLFRKEGQNVTLSCEQNLNHDAMYWYRQDPGQGLRLIYYSQIVNDFQKGDIAEGYSVSREKKESFPLTVTSAQKNPTAFYLCASSSGQALLYHTIYFGEGSWLTVV.

The chain uses TRBV28 and TRBJ2-7, with 7 positions matching TRBD2. J lost 4 bases, V lost 6 bases, and 12 bases had no gene match. CDR1 MDHEN and CDR2 SYDVKM come from the germline V gene. The CDR3 consists of 15 residues. CDR3 DNA: TGTGCCAGCAGCCTCTCTAGCGGTGCTAATTACGAGCAGTACTTC. Its translation is CASSLSSGANYEQYF.

The genes are TRBV5-1 and TRBJ1-4; D remains ambiguous. This CDR3 is 16 amino acids long. V dropped 4 bases and J dropped 4 bases, with 17 bases sitting between them. CDR1 and CDR2 from the germline V gene are SGHRS and YFSETQ. The CDR3 spells CASSITFRDSNEKLFF. The CDR3 DNA follows: TGCGCCAGCAGCATTACCTTCCGGGATAGTAATGAAAAACTGTTTTTT.

The chain uses TRBV5-4 and TRBJ2-7; D might be TRBD2 (6 bases). The CDR3 loop spans 13 amino acids. CDR1 is SGHNT, CDR2 YYREEE, per germline (reference sequence). The V and J ends lost 4 bases and 3 bases respectively, with 11 bases between them. The CDR3: CASSPRGIYEQYF. The DNA for the CDR3 is TGTGCCAGCAGCCCGCGGGGTATCTACGAGCAGTACTTC.

The rearrangement uses TRBV4-2 and TRBJ2-2, with a weak D call TRBD2 (5 bases). V was shortened by 3 bases and J by 7 bases, with 9 bases between the two germline ends. In germline, CDR1 is LGHNA, CDR2 YNFKEQ. The CDR3 consists of 13 residues. The CDR3 spells CASSHPAGGELFF. CDR3 nucleotide sequence: TGTGCCAGCAGCCACCCCGCGGGCGGGGAGCTGTTTTTT.

The chain recombines TRBV5-1 with TRBJ2-7, with TRBD1 matching over 10 bases. The CDR3 is 13 residues long. The junction had 2 bases not matched to a gene; V was cut back by 3 bases and J by 5 bases. CDR1 is SGHRS and CDR2 is YFSETQ in the germline V gene. This CDR3 is CASSYGTGDEQYF. For the CDR3, the DNA is TGCGCCAGCAGCTATGGGACAGGGGACGAGCAGTACTTC.

The chain recombines TRBV7-9 with TRBJ2-5; D possibly corresponds to TRBD2 (5 bases). CDR3 size: 14 residues. CDR1 and CDR2 (germline): SEHNR, FQNEAQ (reference sequence). Trimming cost V 2 bases and J 5 bases, with 12 bases left between them. The CDR3 DNA reads as TGTGCCAGCAGCTTAATGGCGGGTTGGGAGACCCAGTACTTC. Its translation is CASSLMAGWETQYF.

The chain carries TRBV5-5 and TRBJ2-5, with 9 bases aligning to TRBD2. V was pared by 1 base and J by 1 base, with 2 bases of the junction left unmatched. This CDR3 region has 15 residues. CDR1 is SGHKS and CDR2 is YYEKEE in the germline V gene (reference sequence). CDR3 region: CASSLTSGFQETQYF. The CDR3, as DNA: TGTGCCAGCAGCTTGACTAGCGGGTTCCAAGAGACCCAGTACTTC.

The rearrangement links TRBV28 to TRBJ2-5; 8 bases align to TRBD1. The CDR3 loop spans 14 amino acids. CDR1 and CDR2 from the germline V gene are MDHEN and SYDVKM. The ends lost 6 bases at V and 4 bases at J; junction bases unmatched: 7. This chain's CDR3 is CASRPQGAVETQYF. CDR3 in DNA: TGTGCCAGCAGACCCCAGGGGGCTGTAGAGACCCAGTACTTC.

This clone is a singleton in its sample. The chain couples TRBV19 to TRBJ1-1, with TRBD1 identical over 8 bases. Trimming removed 6 bases from V and 3 bases from J; junction bases left unmatched: 9. Looked up from germline, CDR1 is LNHDA and CDR2 is SQIVND (reference sequence). The CDR3 loop spans 15 amino acids. The CDR3 DNA reads TGTGCCAGTAGACCAGGGGGCGGTCGGGACACTGAAGCTTTCTTT. It is translated as CASRPGGGRDTEAFF.

The chain combines TRBV5-5 with TRBJ1-4; possible D gene TRBD1, 5 bases. The germline V gene has CDR1 SGHKS and CDR2 YYEKEE (reference sequence). Trimming took 0 bases from V and 4 from J, leaving 10 bases between them. This CDR3 is 15 amino acids long. The CDR3 nucleotides read TGTGCCAGCAGCTTGGTTGCACAGGTTAATGAAAAACTGTTTTTT. This sequence encodes CASSLVAQVNEKLFF.

The genes are TRBV7-2 and TRBJ2-7; perhaps TRBD1 as D (5 bases). CDR1 is SGHTA, CDR2 FQGNSA, per germline. The CDR3 sequence is 16 residues long. The ends were cut back, 1 base at V and 2 bases at J, with 15 bases in the middle. In nucleotides, the CDR3 is TGTGCCAGCAGCTTAGGCCCAAGGGGCGAGACCTACGAGCAGTACTTC. Encoded protein: CASSLGPRGETYEQYF.

The chain uses TRBV27 and TRBJ2-7; TRBD1 might be the D (5 bases). Between the trimmed V and J ends, which lost 1 base and 3 bases, there was a span of 10 bases. The CDR3 runs to 14 residues. Germline V gene lookup returns CDR1 MNHEY and CDR2 SMNVEV (reference sequence). CDR3 in DNA: TGTGCCAGCAGTTTATTTCAGGGTGGCTACGAGCAGTACTTC. This translates into CASSLFQGGYEQYF.

The chain links TRBV28 to TRBJ2-7; 8 nucleotides agree with TRBD2. Germline trimming cut 2 bases from V and 5 bases from J; bases unmatched to any gene: 11. This CDR3 region has 16 residues. Germline V gene sequence: CDR1 MDHEN, CDR2 SYDVKM. The CDR3, as DNA: TGTGCCAGCAGTTTAGTCCCCGGAAGAGCGGGAGACGAGCAGTACTTC. It specifies CASSLVPGRAGDEQYF.

The chain couples TRBV11-2 to TRBJ2-1; TRBD2 matches 10 bases. The CDR3 has 19 amino acids. CDR1 SGHAT and CDR2 FQNNGV come from the germline V gene. J gave up 2 bases and V 5 bases, and 15 bases lay outside the gene matches. CDR3 sequence reads: CASSPTLAGAGRAYNEQFF. The CDR3 nucleotides read TGTGCCAGCAGCCCAACGCTAGCGGGAGCGGGTCGCGCCTACAATGAGCAGTTCTTC.

The J gene is TRBJ2-7, the V gene TRBV9; D possibly corresponds to TRBD2 (5 bases). The germline gives CDR1 SGDLS, CDR2 YYNGEE. Trimming took 0 bases from V and 4 from J, leaving 11 bases between them. The CDR3 is made up of 14 amino acids. The CDR3 sequence is CASSVGSGTYEQYF. The CDR3 DNA reads TGTGCCAGCAGCGTAGGATCGGGAACTTACGAGCAGTACTTC.

The genes are TRBV5-5 and TRBJ1-3; possibly TRBD1 for D (5 bases). This CDR3 is 20 amino acids long. Germline V gene lookup returns CDR1 SGHKS and CDR2 YYEKEE (reference sequence). V was clipped by 0 bases and J by 1 base, with 23 bases between them. This CDR3 is CASSLGLRPPGVRSGNTIYF. The CDR3 DNA reads TGTGCCAGCAGCTTGGGACTTAGACCCCCGGGGGTTCGGTCTGGAAACACCATATATTTT.

This rearrangement joins TRBV5-1 to TRBJ2-3; TRBD2 agrees at 14 bases. CDR1 and CDR2 (germline): SGHRS, YFSETQ. The trim removed 0 bases at V and 5 bases at J, leaving 2 bases unmatched. The CDR3 is 16 amino acids. This CDR3 is CASSLVGTSGRDTQYF. For the CDR3, the DNA is TGCGCCAGCAGCTTGGTCGGGACTAGCGGGAGAGATACGCAGTATTTT.